The entry below describes one TCR beta chain. TCRdb's copy holds only in-frame clones and misses some; the assay was immunoSEQ multiplex PCR. Among more than 150,000 clones listed, approximately 80% were seen once. This entry is derived from a study of blood T cell repertoires in COVID-19. The CDR3 spans 12 residues. Trimming removed 0 bases at V and 11 bases at J, with 8 bases between. Germline V gene data show CDR1 as MRHNA and CDR2 as SNTAGT. This sequence originates from an older woman who had recovered from COVID-19. The sequenced sample consisted of PBMCs or T cells enriched from blood (not recorded which). The chain uses TRBV6-4 and TRBJ2-1; D call uncertain. The CDR3 region is CASSDSGPKQFF. The CDR3 bases are TGTGCCAGCAGTGACTCGGGCCCGAAGCAGTTCTTC.